The rows below give T cell receptor beta chains drawn from one sample of a study of blood T cell repertoires in COVID-19. Clones were sequenced by immunoSEQ multiplex PCR, and TCRdb holds only the in-frame ones, with some missing. This sample has around 230,000 clones, with approximately 78% found just once. The sequenced sample was PBMCs or T cells enriched from blood (not recorded which). The receptors stem from a man aged 40-49 years who had recovered from COVID-19. Both conserved end residues are part of each CDR3. The order of the fields is clone size, J gene, D gene, V gene, CDR3 DNA, CDR3 protein. A D gene is named only where the DNA matches it firmly. The size of a clone is reported for some rows only, either as once, few or many, or as a class for expanded clones.

clone_size: -
j_call: TRBJ1-5
d_call: -
v_call: TRBV18
cdr3_nt: TGTGCCAGCTCACCTCGACAGGGCAATCAGCCCCAGCATTTT
cdr3_aa: CASSPRQGNQPQHF

clone_size: -
j_call: TRBJ1-1
d_call: -
v_call: TRBV24-1
cdr3_nt: TGTGCCACCACGGGGGGGCTTAACACTGAAGCTTTCTTT
cdr3_aa: CATTGGLNTEAFF

clone_size: -
j_call: TRBJ1-1
d_call: -
v_call: TRBV14
cdr3_nt: TGTGCCAGCAGCCGAAAGAGAAAGTCGAACACTGAAGCTTTCTTT
cdr3_aa: CASSRKRKSNTEAFF

clone_size: -
j_call: TRBJ1-5
d_call: TRBD1
v_call: TRBV27
cdr3_nt: TGTGCCAGCAGAACCGGGACAGGGGTTCGCAATCAGCCCCAGCATTTT
cdr3_aa: CASRTGTGVRNQPQHF

clone_size: -
j_call: TRBJ2-1
d_call: TRBD2
v_call: TRBV11-3
cdr3_nt: TGTGCCAGCAGCCCTCCCGGGACTAGAAATGAGCAGTTCTTC
cdr3_aa: CASSPPGTRNEQFF

clone_size: few
j_call: TRBJ2-5
d_call: TRBD2
v_call: TRBV28
cdr3_nt: TGTGCCAGCAGCTCAACGGAGCGGGGGCGCGCAGCCCAGTACTTC
cdr3_aa: CASSSTERGRAAQYF

clone_size: few
j_call: TRBJ2-2
d_call: -
v_call: TRBV7-9
cdr3_nt: TGTGCCAGCACCTCGACGGGTAACACCGGGGAGCTGTTTTTT
cdr3_aa: CASTSTGNTGELFF

clone_size: few
j_call: TRBJ1-5
d_call: TRBD1
v_call: TRBV19
cdr3_nt: TGTGCCAGTAGTCCGCTCCTGACAGGGAGTATAGCTCAGCCCCAGCATTTT
cdr3_aa: CASSPLLTGSIAQPQHF

clone_size: -
j_call: TRBJ1-2
d_call: -
v_call: TRBV2
cdr3_nt: TGTGCCAGCAGCCACGGGATTAACTATGGCTACACCTTC
cdr3_aa: CASSHGINYGYTF

clone_size: -
j_call: TRBJ2-1
d_call: TRBD2
v_call: TRBV11-3
cdr3_nt: TGTGCCAGCAGCCTGGGAGCTAGCGGACGTACCTACAATGAGCAGTTCTTC
cdr3_aa: CASSLGASGRTYNEQFF

clone_size: -
j_call: TRBJ2-1
d_call: TRBD2
v_call: TRBV19
cdr3_nt: TGTGCCAGTAGTCCCAGCGGGGGGTCCTACAATGAGCAGTTCTTC
cdr3_aa: CASSPSGGSYNEQFF

clone_size: -
j_call: TRBJ2-5
d_call: TRBD1
v_call: TRBV24-1
cdr3_nt: TGTGCCACCAGTGATTATGGGACAGGGAACCAAGAGACCCAGTACTTC
cdr3_aa: CATSDYGTGNQETQYF

clone_size: -
j_call: TRBJ1-2
d_call: -
v_call: TRBV5-6
cdr3_nt: TGTGCCAGCACCTTGGGGGCAGAACCCTATGGCTACACCTTC
cdr3_aa: CASTLGAEPYGYTF

clone_size: -
j_call: TRBJ2-3
d_call: -
v_call: TRBV7-7
cdr3_nt: TGTGCCAGCAGCTTAGTCTTTAGCGGCACAGATACGCAGTATTTT
cdr3_aa: CASSLVFSGTDTQYF

clone_size: -
j_call: TRBJ1-1
d_call: -
v_call: TRBV6-5
cdr3_nt: TGTGCCAGCAGTTTACGACCCCAACAGGGGAACACTGAAGCTTTCTTT
cdr3_aa: CASSLRPQQGNTEAFF

clone_size: -
j_call: TRBJ2-1
d_call: -
v_call: TRBV7-2
cdr3_nt: TGTGCCAGCAGCTTTGTACAGGGAAACAATGAGCAGTTCTTC
cdr3_aa: CASSFVQGNNEQFF

clone_size: -
j_call: TRBJ1-1
d_call: -
v_call: TRBV9
cdr3_nt: TGTGCCAGCAGCGTCCGTCAGGGCACTGAAGCTTTCTTT
cdr3_aa: CASSVRQGTEAFF

clone_size: -
j_call: TRBJ1-1
d_call: -
v_call: TRBV5-1
cdr3_nt: TGCGCCAGCAGCTTGGCTCAGGGGTTCACTGAAGCTTTCTTT
cdr3_aa: CASSLAQGFTEAFF

clone_size: -
j_call: TRBJ2-3
d_call: TRBD2
v_call: TRBV27
cdr3_nt: TGTGCCAGCGGTATCGGGACGACTAGCCTCACAGATACGCAGTATTTT
cdr3_aa: CASGIGTTSLTDTQYF

clone_size: -
j_call: TRBJ2-2
d_call: -
v_call: TRBV5-1
cdr3_nt: TGCGCCAGCAGACTCTCAGCGGGTTCGAACACCGGGGAGCTGTTTTTT
cdr3_aa: CASRLSAGSNTGELFF

clone_size: -
j_call: TRBJ2-2
d_call: -
v_call: TRBV30
cdr3_nt: TGTGCCTGGACCCCAGGGGTCGGGGAGCTGTTTTTT
cdr3_aa: CAWTPGVGELFF